This T cell receptor beta chain was recovered during a study of T cells in Graves' hyperthyroidism and ophthalmopathy. Findings and caveats of the study: Blood samples included most of the expanded thyroid clonotypes exceeding 0.001. By a 13 V-J model, ophthalmopathy was set apart from stable hyperthyroidism.

This clonotype appeared a few times. Its antigen is currently unknown. The TCR beta CDR3 regions underwent amplification using RNA transcripts as the source. HTBI primers drove first-round RT-PCR of the TCR CDR3. Each CDR3 protein is one row after TCRdb ran MiXCR on the multiplex PCR reads. This sample yields a few hundred thousand distinct CDR3 sequences, of which 20% to 25% are seen a single time; about 50% belongs to the top ten. Graves' hyperthyroidism showing no ophthalmopathy progression within 18 months was considered stable. Diagnoses rested on clinical symptoms, serum thyroxine and TRAb, thyroid ultrasound and orbital computed tomography. The CDR3 contains 15 residues. V dropped 0 bases and J dropped 2 bases, with 10 bases sitting between them. Germline V gene sequence: CDR1 KGHSH, CDR2 LQKENI.

The TCR originated in a woman aged 50 to 60 with Graves' hyperthyroidism. The source material was blood. The gene calls are TRBV18 and TRBJ1-2; D remains ambiguous. CDR3 in amino acids: CASSPPANGNYGYTF. In DNA, the CDR3 is TGTGCCAGCTCACCACCCGCTAACGGGAACTATGGCTACACCTTC. The full variable domain, with the rest looked up from reference TRBV18 and TRBJ1-2, is NAGVMQNPRHLVRRRGQEARLRCSPMKGHSHVYWYRQLPEEGLKFMVYLQKENIIDESGMPKERFSAEFPKEGPSILRIQQVVRGDSAAYFCASSPPANGNYGYTFGSGTRLTVV.